One sample yielded the 22 T cell receptor beta chains listed below, sequenced in a study of cytomegalovirus exposure and HLA in healthy donors. A multiplex PCR was run with 60 Vbeta primers and 13 Jbeta primers. This table comes from immunoSEQ multiplex PCR, and its TCRdb copy is limited to in-frame clones, with some not included. The table includes 50,000 to 75,000 clones, roughly 83% detected once. Sequenced: PBMCs. The receptors originated from a human donor in good health.

The chain employs TRBV6-6 and TRBJ2-5; D remains ambiguous. The J call is in doubt because the DNA end fits TRBJ2-7 better. This CDR3 has 16 amino acids. Germline lookup yields CDR1 MNHNY and CDR2 SVGAGI (reference sequence). The CDR3 bases are TGTGCCAGCAGTTACCTCACTCAGACACCACCCTACGAGCAGTACTTC. Protein product: CASSYLTQTPPYEQYF.

The chain carries TRBV5-1 and TRBJ1-2; TRBD1 is a possible D gene (5 bases). From germline, CDR1 is SGHRS and CDR2 YFSETQ. This CDR3 region has 13 residues. The V gene lost 2 bases and the J gene lost 3 bases, with 8 bases spanning the gap. CDR3 region: CASSFVGDYGYTF. The CDR3 region has the DNA TGCGCCAGCAGCTTTGTAGGGGACTATGGCTACACCTTC.

This chain uses TRBV10-2 with TRBJ1-3; D is undetermined. The CDR3 has 14 residues. Germline CDR1 WSHSY, CDR2 SAAADI. V was shortened by 6 bases and J by 3 bases, with 12 bases between the two germline ends. The DNA of the CDR3 is TGCGCCAGCAGCACGATCGGTCTTGGAAACACCATATATTTT. As protein: CASSTIGLGNTIYF.

This chain uses TRBV5-1 with TRBJ1-1; tentative D call: TRBD1 (6 bases). Per germline, CDR1 SGHRS and CDR2 YFSETQ. The V end was cut by 4 bases, the J end by 2 bases, with 9 bases between. This CDR3 has 13 amino acids. This chain's CDR3 is CASSHRVNTEAFF. The CDR3 DNA follows: TGCGCCAGCAGCCACAGGGTAAACACTGAAGCTTTCTTT.

This clone was seen a handful of times. This chain uses TRBV6-1 with TRBJ2-5; D gene ambiguous. CDR3 size: 13 residues. Germline V gives CDR1 MNHNS, CDR2 SASEGT. V was cut by 4 bases and J by 2 bases, with 8 bases left in between. The CDR3 sequence: CASSVAEQETQYF. CDR3 nucleotides: TGTGCCAGCAGTGTGGCGGAACAAGAGACCCAGTACTTC.

This clone was observed a handful of times. The chain is built from TRBV10-3 and TRBJ2-4; 12 bases match TRBD1. Germline lookup yields CDR1 ENHRY and CDR2 SYGVKD. The CDR3 has 14 residues. J lost 9 bases, V lost 3 bases, and 3 bases had no gene match. The CDR3 is CAISDGTGGGIQYF. Written as DNA, the CDR3 is TGTGCCATCAGTGATGGGACAGGGGGCGGCATTCAGTACTTC.

The rearrangement joins TRBV18 to TRBJ1-4; D is perhaps TRBD1 (6 bases). The CDR3 is 14 residues long. The germline gives CDR1 KGHSH, CDR2 LQKENI. V lost 6 bases to trimming and J lost 6 bases, with 14 bases between them. For the CDR3, the DNA is TGTGCCAGCTCCGCCGATAGACAGGATGAAAAACTGTTTTTT. It codes for CASSADRQDEKLFF.

This clone has a handful of counts. The chain combines TRBV7-2 with TRBJ2-5, with 7 bases that match TRBD1. CDR1 and CDR2 (germline): SGHTA, FQGNSA. The ends lost 6 bases at V and 5 bases at J; junction bases unmatched: 12. The CDR3 is 15 amino acids. In nucleotides, the CDR3 is TGTGCCAGCAGTTCAGAAGGGGGCCCGTGGGAGACCCAGTACTTC. Protein product: CASSSEGGPWETQYF.

V and J are TRBV27 and TRBJ2-2; a weak D match, TRBD1 (5 bases). Germline CDR1 and CDR2: MNHEY and SMNVEV (reference sequence). The CDR3 has 14 amino acids. V lost 3 bases and J lost 4, with 9 bases in between. CDR3: CASSFRQPTGELFF. The DNA for the CDR3 is TGTGCCAGCAGTTTCAGACAGCCCACCGGGGAGCTGTTTTTT.

The chain carries TRBV16 and TRBJ2-1; 8 bases are shared with TRBD2. CDR1 is KGHSY, CDR2 FQNENV, per germline. The CDR3 runs 14 residues. The V and J ends lost 3 bases and 4 bases, in that order; junction bases with no gene match: 2. As DNA, the CDR3 is TGTGCCAGCAGCCACCGGGAGGGTTACAATGAGCAGTTCTTC. Encoded protein: CASSHREGYNEQFF. The full variable domain, its missing parts supplied by reference TRBV16 and TRBJ2-1, is GEEVAQTPKHLVRGEGQKAKLYCAPIKGHSYVFWYQQVLKNEFKFLISFQNENVFDETGMPKERFSAKCLPNSPCSLEIQATKLEDSAVYFCASSHREGYNEQFFGPGTRLTVL.

V is TRBV6-5 and J is TRBJ2-3; 15 bases line up with TRBD2. The germline gives CDR1 MNHEY, CDR2 SVGAGI. V lost 2 bases and J lost 4; bases outside the gene matches: 1. This CDR3 comprises 16 residues. The CDR3 DNA reads as TGTGCCAGCAGTTACCGGACTAGCGGGGGGGCAGATACGCAGTATTTT. Translation gives CASSYRTSGGADTQYF.

The V gene is TRBV27, the J gene TRBJ2-7; possible D gene TRBD1, 6 bases. The CDR3 consists of 14 residues. Germline values: CDR1 MNHEY, CDR2 SMNVEV (reference sequence). V was shortened by 3 bases and J by 5 bases, with 14 bases between the two germline ends. The CDR3 spells CASSLGRGVDEQYF. DNA for the CDR3: TGTGCCAGCAGTTTGGGCAGGGGAGTCGACGAGCAGTACTTC.

The chain links TRBV10-3 to TRBJ2-7, with D maybe TRBD1 (6 bases). Trimming shortened V by 0 bases and J by 1 base, and 13 bases separated the two germline ends. Germline loops: CDR1 ENHRY, CDR2 SYGVKD. The CDR3 is made up of 16 amino acids. CDR3: CAISESFWDISYEQYF. The CDR3 bases are TGTGCCATCAGTGAGTCATTCTGGGACATTTCCTACGAGCAGTACTTC.

V gene TRBV9 combines with J gene TRBJ2-1; weak D call: TRBD1 (6 bases). Germline CDR1 reads SGDLS; CDR2 reads YYNGEE. The CDR3 runs to 13 residues. V was shortened by 1 base and J by 5 bases, with 7 bases between the two germline ends. CDR3 loop: CASSVNRDNEQFF. CDR3 nucleotides: TGTGCCAGCAGCGTAAACAGGGACAATGAGCAGTTCTTC. Full variable domain (outside the CDR3, taken from reference TRBV9 and TRBJ2-1): DSGVTQTPKHLITATGQRVTLRCSPRSGDLSVYWYQQSLDQGLQFLIQYYNGEERAKGNILERFSAQQFPDLHSELNLSSLELGDSALYFCASSVNRDNEQFFGPGTRLTVL.

The rearrangement joins TRBV9 to TRBJ2-7; 7 bases line up with TRBD1. Per the germline V gene, CDR1 is SGDLS and CDR2 is YYNGEE. The CDR3 runs to 15 residues. The junction had 6 bases not matched to a gene; V was cut back by 0 bases and J by 3 bases. In nucleotides, the CDR3 is TGTGCCAGCAGCGTAGGAAGGGGGCAGCTCTACGAGCAGTACTTC. This sequence encodes CASSVGRGQLYEQYF. The entire variable domain, with the rest obtained from reference TRBV9 and TRBJ2-7, is as follows: DSGVTQTPKHLITATGQRVTLRCSPRSGDLSVYWYQQSLDQGLQFLIQYYNGEERAKGNILERFSAQQFPDLHSELNLSSLELGDSALYFCASSVGRGQLYEQYFGPGTRLTVT.

This clone has more than one count but fewer than ten. V is TRBV28 and J is TRBJ2-7; D remains ambiguous. From germline, CDR1 is MDHEN and CDR2 SYDVKM. This CDR3 region has 12 residues. Trimming cost V 1 base and J 3 bases, with 4 bases left between them. The DNA for the CDR3 is TGTGCCAGCAGTTTATCCCTCTACGAGCAGTACTTC. Protein: CASSLSLYEQYF. The full variable domain, rest sourced from reference TRBV28 and TRBJ2-7, is DVKVTQSSRYLVKRTGEKVFLECVQDMDHENMFWYRQDPGLGLRLIYFSYDVKMKEKGDIPEGYSVSREKKERFSLILESASTNQTSMYLCASSLSLYEQYFGPGTRLTVT.

V is TRBV6-5 and J is TRBJ1-2; D unclear. The CDR3 consists of 13 residues. Deletions cut 6 bases from V and 8 bases from J, with 16 bases between. The V gene's germline CDR1 is MNHEY and CDR2 SVGAGI. The CDR3 bases are TGTGCCAGCAGCCGTGATTCGGCGGGCGGCTACACCTTC. Protein: CASSRDSAGGYTF.

The gene calls are TRBV7-3 and TRBJ2-1, with D possibly being TRBD2 (6 bases). The CDR3 has 15 residues. V was trimmed by 7 bases and J by 0 bases, leaving 13 bases between them. Germline V CDR1 and CDR2: SGHTA, FQGTGA. This CDR3 is CASKERASSYNEQFF. The CDR3, as DNA: TGTGCCAGCAAAGAGCGGGCAAGCTCCTACAATGAGCAGTTCTTC.

Notes on this clone: Its ends do not fully match the called genes, so a read error is possible. V usage is TRBV7-9 and J usage is TRBJ1-2, with unresolved D. The length of the CDR3 is 11 residues. The germline CDR1 and CDR2 sequences are SEHNR and FQNEAQ (reference sequence). The CDR3 region is CSSSLVDGYTF. The CDR3 DNA is TGTTCCAGCAGCTTAGTAGATGGCTACACCTTC.

The gene calls are TRBV28 and TRBJ1-1; 8 positions match TRBD1. This CDR3 is built from 15 residues. Trimming removed 6 bases from V and 7 bases from J; junction bases left unmatched: 13. The germline V gene encodes CDR1 MDHEN and CDR2 SYDVKM. The chain's CDR3 is CASSWDRWFGCEAFF. Written as DNA, the CDR3 is TGTGCCAGCAGCTGGGACAGGTGGTTTGGATGTGAAGCTTTCTTT.

The V call is TRBV4-3, the J call TRBJ1-2; 10 bases map to TRBD1. V lost 0 bases, J lost 3 bases, and 19 bases stayed unmatched. This CDR3 is built from 21 residues. The V gene's germline CDR1 is LGHNA and CDR2 YSLEER. CDR3 in DNA: TGCGCCAGCAGCCAAGATCTGCCGACCGGGACAGGGGTCTCCGGTGACTATGGCTACACCTTC. This translates into CASSQDLPTGTGVSGDYGYTF.

As DNA, the CDR3 is TGTGCCAGCAGCGGGTGGACAGGGAGAGAGACCCAGTACTTC. Translating gives CASSGWTGRETQYF. V is TRBV9 and J is TRBJ2-5, with TRBD1 identical over 8 bases. CDR3 length: 14 amino acids. V lost 3 bases, J lost 4 bases, and 5 bases stayed unmatched. The germline V gene has CDR1 SGDLS and CDR2 YYNGEE. The whole variable domain, filled in from reference TRBV9 and TRBJ2-5, reads DSGVTQTPKHLITATGQRVTLRCSPRSGDLSVYWYQQSLDQGLQFLIQYYNGEERAKGNILERFSAQQFPDLHSELNLSSLELGDSALYFCASSGWTGRETQYFGPGTRLLVL.